Shown below are 21 T cell receptor beta chains from a single sample sequenced in a study of cytomegalovirus exposure and HLA in healthy donors. PCR employed 60 Vbeta and 13 Jbeta primers. The repertoire was sequenced with immunoSEQ multiplex PCR; TCRdb's copy has only in-frame clones and lacks some. The sample shows 130,000 or so clones, just under 75% of them seen only once. Sequencing used PBMCs. The source is a man aged 35 to 55 in good health and CMV-seropositive.

This chain connects TRBV23-1 to TRBJ1-3, with a tentative D call TRBD1 (5 bases). TRBV23-1 is assigned to the ORF class and has an uncertain function. Trimming removed 6 bases at V and 0 bases at J, with 27 bases between. The CDR3 loop spans 20 amino acids. For the CDR3, the DNA is TGCGCCAGCAGGGGGGGTGGGGTAAAATCGGGCCTCAACTCTGGAAACACCATATATTTT. Protein sequence: CASRGGGVKSGLNSGNTIYF.

This chain links TRBV6-5 with TRBJ2-4, with 11 bases fitting TRBD2. Germline V CDR1 and CDR2: MNHEY, SVGAGI. This CDR3 is 15 amino acids long. The V and J ends lost 4 bases and 7 bases, in that order; junction bases with no gene match: 6. The CDR3 DNA reads TGTGCCAGCAGTTTAGCGGGGGGGTCGGGGAACATTCAGTACTTC. Translated, it gives CASSLAGGSGNIQYF.

The chain carries TRBV7-2 and TRBJ2-1; 9 nucleotides line up with TRBD2. Germline CDR1 reads SGHTA; CDR2 reads FQGNSA. Trimming at V came to 5 bases and at J to 3 bases, leaving 8 bases not matched to a gene. The CDR3 covers 16 residues. CDR3 sequence (DNA): TGTGCCAGCAGCACTTCCGGGACTAGCAACTACAATGAGCAGTTCTTC. Its translation: CASSTSGTSNYNEQFF.

V usage is TRBV6-4 and J usage is TRBJ1-2, with 8 bases lining up with TRBD1. The germline V gene encodes CDR1 MRHNA and CDR2 SNTAGT. CDR3 size: 15 residues. The V segment lost 3 bases and the J segment 5 bases; nucleotides outside the gene matches: 8. CDR3 nucleotides: TGTGCCAGCAGTGATCAGGACAGGGACAAATATGGCTACACCTTC. Translation: CASSDQDRDKYGYTF.

A single count supports this clone. Distinct nucleotide sequences in the sample also encode this CDR3. V is TRBV28 and J is TRBJ2-7; D uncertain. CDR3 size: 13 residues. Germline V gene data show CDR1 as MDHEN and CDR2 as SYDVKM. Trimming pared 5 bases from V and 2 bases from J, leaving 10 bases between. CDR3 loop: CASSPPVAYEQYF. The CDR3 DNA is TGTGCCAGCAGTCCTCCCGTCGCCTACGAGCAGTACTTC.

The gene calls are TRBV5-1 and TRBJ2-7; TRBD1 matches at 8 bases. Germline CDR1 and CDR2: SGHRS and YFSETQ. CDR3 length: 14 residues. V gave up 4 bases and J gave up 6 bases; unmatched junction bases: 9. The CDR3 DNA sequence: TGCGCCAGCAGCCCCGGGACAGGCCTCTCCGAGCAGTACTTC. This gives the protein CASSPGTGLSEQYF.

This chain connects TRBV5-1 to TRBJ2-1; 7 bases line up with TRBD1. Germline CDR1 SGHRS, CDR2 YFSETQ. CDR3 length equals 16 residues. The trim removed 2 bases at V and 3 bases at J, leaving 8 bases unmatched. CDR3 in DNA: TGCGCCAGCAGCTTAGGTTGGGACAGTTACTACAATGAGCAGTTCTTC. As protein: CASSLGWDSYYNEQFF.

In its sample, this clone was seen a few times. The rearrangement uses TRBV18 and TRBJ1-1; no definite D call. The V end was cut by 2 bases, the J end by 5 bases, with 6 bases between. CDR1 is KGHSH and CDR2 is LQKENI in the germline V gene. CDR3 size: 12 residues. CDR3 loop: CASSPGRTEAFF. The CDR3 nucleotides read TGTGCCAGCTCACCAGGGAGAACTGAAGCTTTCTTT.

This sequence joins TRBV6-4 and TRBJ1-6; D is unclear. The germline V and J ends were trimmed by 3 bases and 6 bases, with 9 bases remaining between them. Germline V gene lookup returns CDR1 MRHNA and CDR2 SNTAGT. The CDR3 is made up of 14 amino acids. Here the CDR3 DNA reads TGTGCCAGCAGTGATGGAGGAGGTAATTCACCCCTCCACTTT. This codes for CASSDGGGNSPLHF.

CDR3 DNA: TGCGCCAGCAGCTCTATGACTAGCGGGGGGGCCCGATACAATGAGCAGTTCTTC. It yields the protein CASSSMTSGGARYNEQFF. The chain carries TRBV5-1 and TRBJ2-1, with TRBD2 matching 14 bases. V trimming: 3 bases; J trimming: 4 bases; junction bases outside the gene matches: 9. Germline V lookup: CDR1 SGHRS, CDR2 YFSETQ. The CDR3 runs 18 residues.

This chain links TRBV19 with TRBJ2-6; tentative D call: TRBD2 (6 bases). The CDR3 extends over 18 amino acids. V dropped 9 bases and J dropped 0 bases, with 21 bases sitting between them. Germline assignment: CDR1 LNHDA and CDR2 SQIVND (reference sequence). Here the CDR3 reads CARWPWRAYYSGANVLTF. The CDR3 DNA reads TGTGCCAGATGGCCCTGGAGGGCCTACTACTCTGGGGCCAACGTCCTGACTTTC.

This rearrangement joins TRBV27 to TRBJ2-7; the D gene is possibly TRBD2 (5 bases). This CDR3 region has 13 residues. Germline V gene data show CDR1 as MNHEY and CDR2 as SMNVEV (reference sequence). V lost 6 bases to trimming and J lost 7 bases, with 16 bases between them. CDR3: CASRGSTSYEQYF. The CDR3 DNA reads TGTGCCAGCAGGGGGAGCACGTCGTATGAGCAGTACTTC.

The chain links TRBV6-5 to TRBJ1-1; TRBD1 matches 7 bases. V dropped 6 bases and J dropped 5; count of bases not matched to a gene: 6. The CDR3 is 13 amino acids. Per the germline V gene, CDR1 is MNHEY and CDR2 is SVGAGI. CDR3 in DNA: TGTGCCAGCAGCGAACAGGGGAATACTGAAGCTTTCTTT. Translated: CASSEQGNTEAFF.

The chain is built from TRBV11-2 and TRBJ2-1; D remains ambiguous. The V gene lost 1 base and the J gene lost 4 bases, with 5 bases spanning the gap. Germline V gene sequence: CDR1 SGHAT, CDR2 FQNNGV. The CDR3 is made up of 13 amino acids. This chain's CDR3 is CASSLVVYNEQFF. CDR3 DNA sequence: TGTGCCAGCAGCTTAGTCGTTTACAATGAGCAGTTCTTC.

This clone was found a few times. The rearrangement uses TRBV10-3 and TRBJ2-5; 11 bases are shared with TRBD2. J gave up 4 bases and V 3 bases, and 7 bases lay outside the gene matches. Germline V gives CDR1 ENHRY, CDR2 SYGVKD. The CDR3 runs to 16 residues. The CDR3 protein is CAISEPTSGGVETQYF. The CDR3 DNA reads as TGTGCCATCAGTGAACCAACTAGCGGGGGAGTAGAGACCCAGTACTTC.

This clone has more than one count but fewer than ten. J is TRBJ2-3 and V is TRBV4-1, with D possibly TRBD1 on 5 matching bases. The CDR3 contains 14 residues. Trimming pared 1 base from V and 6 bases from J, leaving 11 bases between. From germline, CDR1 is MGHRA and CDR2 YSYEKL. The CDR3 region has the DNA TGCGCCAGCAGCCAAGCCCAGGGTTTGGATACGCAGTATTTT. It translates to CASSQAQGLDTQYF.

The table lists this clone with a few counts. The gene calls are TRBV19 and TRBJ2-6, with a possible D match to TRBD2 (6 bases). Trimming left V 9 bases short and J 3 bases short, with 12 bases between. CDR1 and CDR2 from the germline V gene are LNHDA and SQIVND (reference sequence). The CDR3 extends over 14 amino acids. This chain's CDR3 is CASSGVGGANVLTF. CDR3 bases: TGTGCCAGCTCGGGGGTCGGTGGGGCCAACGTCCTGACTTTC.

This rearrangement joins TRBV10-3 to TRBJ2-1; 8 bases map to TRBD2. Germline V gene lookup returns CDR1 ENHRY and CDR2 SYGVKD. V gave up 0 bases and J gave up 2 bases; unmatched junction bases: 3. The CDR3 length is 16 residues. The CDR3 sequence is CAISESSGGPYNEQFF. The CDR3 DNA reads TGTGCCATCAGTGAGTCGTCGGGGGGGCCCTACAATGAGCAGTTCTTC.

V and J are TRBV5-1 and TRBJ2-7; TRBD2 matches 9 bases. The CDR3 loop spans 15 amino acids. With V trimmed by 0 bases and J by 7 bases, 8 bases remained unmatched. In germline, CDR1 is SGHRS, CDR2 YFSETQ. This chain's CDR3 is CASSLELAGANEQYF. The CDR3 DNA reads TGCGCCAGCAGCTTGGAGTTAGCGGGAGCAAATGAGCAGTACTTC. The full variable domain, completed using reference TRBV5-1 and TRBJ2-7, is KAGVTQTPRYLIKTRGQQVTLSCSPISGHRSVSWYQQTPGQGLQFLFEYFSETQRNKGNFPGRFSGRQFSNSRSEMNVSTLELGDSALYLCASSLELAGANEQYFGPGTRLTVT.

V is TRBV7-2 and J is TRBJ2-7; 8 positions match TRBD1. V lost 1 base to trimming and J lost 2 bases; unmatched junction nucleotides: 13. The CDR3 consists of 18 residues. The germline V gene encodes CDR1 SGHTA and CDR2 FQGNSA. CDR3 DNA sequence: TGTGCCAGCAGCTTAGGGACAGGGTTCGGCTTAGGCACCTACGAGCAGTACTTC. This codes for CASSLGTGFGLGTYEQYF.

V and J are TRBV7-8 and TRBJ1-4, with D perhaps matching TRBD1 (5 bases). The CDR3 covers 16 residues. Germline CDR1 and CDR2: SGHVS and FQNEAQ. V was pared by 5 bases and J by 2 bases, with 15 bases between. CDR3 in amino acids: CASSLGSGITNEKLFF. The CDR3 nucleotides read TGTGCCAGCAGCCTCGGGTCAGGGATTACTAATGAAAAACTGTTTTTT.